This TCR beta chain appears in the sequencing data of a study of T-cell memory formation after mild COVID-19. Study-level findings and limits: The finding that pre-infection memory included some responding clones suggested that cross-reactive memory joined.

TCRdb recomputed calls from the 5' RACE reads with MiXCR, one row per CDR3 protein. Of more than 350,000 distinct CDR3 sequences listed, roughly 15% are singletons. This clonotype was detected a few times. Its antigen remains unidentified. The sequence derives from a man between 18 and 35 years old who had mild COVID-19 (a few samples of this study predate the infection). Cell type and time point are not known. Sequencing used PBMCs or a T cell subset sorted from them (not recorded which).

The CDR3 region is CSVWGLDYTF. The CDR3 nucleotides are TGCAGCGTCTGGGGTCTTGACTACACCTTC. This chain joins TRBV29-1 and TRBJ1-2; D call uncertain. CDR1 and CDR2 from the germline V gene are SQVTM and ANQGSEA. With 6 bases removed from V and 10 bases from J, the gap between germline ends came to 12 bases. The CDR3 spans 10 residues.